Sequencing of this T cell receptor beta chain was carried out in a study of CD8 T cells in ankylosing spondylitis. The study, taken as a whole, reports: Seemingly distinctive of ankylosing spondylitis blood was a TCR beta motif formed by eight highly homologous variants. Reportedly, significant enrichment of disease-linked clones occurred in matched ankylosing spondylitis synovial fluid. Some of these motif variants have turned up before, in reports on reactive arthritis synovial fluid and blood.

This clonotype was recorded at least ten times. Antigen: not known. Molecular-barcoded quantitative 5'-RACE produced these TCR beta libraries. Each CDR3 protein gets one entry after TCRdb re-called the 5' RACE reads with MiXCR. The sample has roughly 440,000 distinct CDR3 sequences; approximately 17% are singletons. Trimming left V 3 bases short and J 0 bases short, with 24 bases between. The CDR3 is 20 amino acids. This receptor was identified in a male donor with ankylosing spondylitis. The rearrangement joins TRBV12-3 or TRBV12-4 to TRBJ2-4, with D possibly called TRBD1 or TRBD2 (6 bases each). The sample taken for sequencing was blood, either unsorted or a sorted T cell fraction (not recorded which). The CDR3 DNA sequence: TGTGCCAGCAGTTTTCCCACCGGGACGCAAGGGGGGCTAGCCAAAAACATTCAGTACTTC. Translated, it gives CASSFPTGTQGGLAKNIQYF.